The clone carrying this T cell receptor beta chain was counted ten times or more. Germline V gives CDR1 SGHDT, CDR2 YYEEEE. This CDR3 comprises 16 residues. V lost 4 bases and J 5 bases, leaving 19 bases between the germline ends. The data were taken from a study of response to subunit inactivated influenza vaccine. TCRdb reanalysed the RT-PCR reads using MiXCR and keeps one entry per CDR3 protein. The sample includes 500,000 to 600,000 distinct CDR3 sequences, over 9% of them seen just once. These data were also filed under a second study, of T cells expressing NK-cell markers. That source adds: Production of TCR beta cDNA relied on 5'RACE template switching with UMIs.

The rearrangement joins TRBV5-6 to TRBJ2-1; tentatively, D is TRBD1 (5 bases). This clonotype was sampled from a man in his fifties who received an inactivated influenza vaccine. This sample comprised PBMCs from blood, obtained on the day of vaccination. The CDR3 reads CASSPPLATDNNEQFF. CDR3 DNA sequence: TGTGCCAGCAGCCCACCGCTGGCGACAGACAACAATGAGCAGTTCTTC. Complete variable domain (other parts from reference TRBV5-6 and TRBJ2-1): DAGVTQSPTHLIKTRGQQVTLRCSPKSGHDTVSWYQQALGQGPQFIFQYYEEEERQRGNFPDRFSGHQFPNYSSELNVNALLLGDSALYLCASSPPLATDNNEQFFGPGTRLTVL.